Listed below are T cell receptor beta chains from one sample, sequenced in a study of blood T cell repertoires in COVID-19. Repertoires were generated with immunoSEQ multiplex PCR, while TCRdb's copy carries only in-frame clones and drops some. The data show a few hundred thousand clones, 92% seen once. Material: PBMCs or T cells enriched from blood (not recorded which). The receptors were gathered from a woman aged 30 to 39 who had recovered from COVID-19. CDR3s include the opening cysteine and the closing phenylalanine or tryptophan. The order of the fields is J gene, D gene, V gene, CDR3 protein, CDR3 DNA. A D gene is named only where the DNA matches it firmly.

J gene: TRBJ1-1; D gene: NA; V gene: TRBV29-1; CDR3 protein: CSVESVRALGTEAFF; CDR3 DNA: TGCAGCGTTGAGTCGGTCAGGGCCCTGGGCACTGAAGCTTTCTTT
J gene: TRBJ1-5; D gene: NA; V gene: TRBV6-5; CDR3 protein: CASRVTVMGNQPQHF; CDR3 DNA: TGTGCCAGCAGGGTGACAGTAATGGGCAATCAGCCCCAGCATTTT
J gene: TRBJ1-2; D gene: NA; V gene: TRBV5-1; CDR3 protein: CASSLGEGMDYGYTF; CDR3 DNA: TGCGCCAGCAGCTTGGGGGAGGGGATGGACTATGGCTACACCTTC
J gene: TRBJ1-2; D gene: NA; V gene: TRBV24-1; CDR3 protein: CATSDWIGGGYTF; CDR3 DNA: TGTGCCACCAGTGATTGGATAGGAGGCGGCTACACCTTC
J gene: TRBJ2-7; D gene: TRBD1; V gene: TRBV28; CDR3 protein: CASSTAGTGEYEQYF; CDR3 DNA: TGTGCCAGCTCTACCGCCGGGACAGGTGAATACGAGCAGTACTTC
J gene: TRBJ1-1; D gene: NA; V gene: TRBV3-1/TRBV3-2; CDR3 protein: CASSPDRLNTEAFF; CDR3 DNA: TGTGCCAGCAGCCCTGACAGGTTGAACACTGAAGCTTTCTTT
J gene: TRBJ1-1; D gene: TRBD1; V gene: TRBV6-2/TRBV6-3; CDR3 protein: CASSYTTGVGDTEAFF; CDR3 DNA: TGTGCCAGCAGTTACACGACAGGGGTGGGAGACACTGAAGCTTTCTTT
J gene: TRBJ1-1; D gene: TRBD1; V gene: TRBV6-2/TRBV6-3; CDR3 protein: CASSYNTLGTGGRRNTEAFF; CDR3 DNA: TGTGCCAGCAGTTACAATACTCTCGGGACAGGGGGCAGGCGGAACACTGAAGCTTTCTTT
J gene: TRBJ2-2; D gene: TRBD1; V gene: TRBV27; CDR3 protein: CASSLFVTGVTGELFF; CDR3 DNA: TGTGCCAGCAGTTTATTTGTGACAGGGGTCACCGGGGAGCTGTTTTTT
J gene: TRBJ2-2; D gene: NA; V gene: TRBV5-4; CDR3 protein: CASSLYVGTGELFF; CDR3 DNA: TGTGCCAGCAGCTTGTACGTCGGCACCGGGGAGCTGTTTTTT
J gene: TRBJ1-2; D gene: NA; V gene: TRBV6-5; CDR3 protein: CASSHTLAGDGYTF; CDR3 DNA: TGTGCCAGCAGTCATACTCTGGCAGGGGATGGCTACACCTTC